Listed below are T cell receptor beta chains from one sample, sequenced in a study of blood T cell repertoires in COVID-19. Measured with immunoSEQ multiplex PCR; TCRdb has only the in-frame clones, and not every one. Counted here are roughly 190,000 clones, around 90% occurring once; the ten biggest clones make up 5% to 6.5%. Sequencing was carried out using peripheral blood. The receptor source for this set is a man aged 35 to 55 with active or convalescent COVID-19. The CDR3 runs from the conserved cysteine through the conserved F or W. A D gene is named only where the DNA matches it firmly. Not every row has a clone size; where given, it reads once, few, many or a size class.

TRBV11-3	TRBJ1-5	-	-	CASSLRLWADYSNQPQHF	TGTGCCAGCAGCTTAAGGCTTTGGGCAGACTATAGCAATCAGCCCCAGCATTTT
TRBV24-1	TRBJ2-3	-	-	CATMATGGTDTQYF	TGTGCCACCATGGCCACAGGAGGCACAGATACGCAGTATTTT
TRBV30	TRBJ1-1	-	-	CAWSRDKNTEAFF	TGTGCCTGGAGTCGTGACAAAAACACTGAAGCTTTCTTT
TRBV5-5	TRBJ1-5	-	TRBD1	CASSLGPPQGAQQPQHF	TGTGCCAGCAGCTTAGGCCCCCCACAGGGGGCGCAGCAGCCCCAGCATTTT
TRBV19	TRBJ2-3	-	-	CASTRQDTDTQYF	TGTGCCAGTACCCGCCAGGACACAGATACGCAGTATTTT
TRBV27	TRBJ1-5	-	-	CASSLRPNQPQHF	TGTGCCAGCAGTTTACGTCCGAATCAGCCCCAGCATTTT
TRBV6-5	TRBJ2-3	-	TRBD1	CASSYSEGARDTQYF	TGTGCCAGCAGTTACTCCGAGGGGGCCAGAGATACGCAGTATTTT
TRBV5-4	TRBJ2-7	-	TRBD1	CASSLGPTGSYEQYF	TGTGCCAGCAGCTTGGGACCGACAGGGTCCTACGAGCAGTACTTC
TRBV9	TRBJ2-7	many	TRBD1	CASSGQGDEQYF	TGTGCCAGCAGCGGACAGGGCGACGAGCAGTACTTC
TRBV6-2/TRBV6-3	TRBJ2-5	once	TRBD2	CASSYSISGVLETQYF	TGTGCCAGCAGTTACTCGATTAGCGGGGTTCTTGAGACCCAGTACTTC
TRBV6-1	TRBJ2-1	-	-	CASSVARGYNEQFF	TGTGCCAGCAGTGTAGCGCGAGGTTACAATGAGCAGTTCTTC
TRBV7-2	TRBJ1-1	-	TRBD1	CASSRGQKNTEAFF	TGTGCCAGCAGCCGGGGACAGAAGAACACTGAAGCTTTCTTT
TRBV7-9	TRBJ2-2	once	-	CASSPDGDSRAGELFF	TGTGCCAGCAGCCCAGACGGGGACTCCCGTGCCGGGGAGCTGTTTTTT
TRBV4-1	TRBJ1-1	-	-	CASSQVDRLVTEAFF	TGCGCCAGCAGCCAGGTAGACAGGTTGGTTACTGAAGCTTTCTTT
TRBV14	TRBJ1-2	-	-	CASSPQTGYGYTF	TGTGCCAGCAGCCCGCAGACAGGCTATGGCTACACCTTC
TRBV2	TRBJ2-3	-	-	CASSEAPLADTQYF	TGTGCCAGCAGTGAAGCACCACTAGCAGATACGCAGTATTTT
TRBV24-1	TRBJ1-3	few	TRBD1	CATSENRGLGNTIYF	TGTGCCACCAGTGAAAACAGGGGGCTCGGAAACACCATATATTTT
TRBV5-1	TRBJ2-7	-	TRBD2	CASSLGPSGSSYEQYF	TGCGCCAGCAGCTTGGGCCCTAGCGGGAGCTCCTACGAGCAGTACTTC
TRBV19	TRBJ2-1	-	TRBD1	CASSIGGGAYNEQFF	TGTGCCAGTAGTATAGGAGGGGGCGCGTACAATGAGCAGTTCTTC
TRBV28	TRBJ1-1	-	-	CASIPGENTEAFF	TGTGCCAGCATTCCCGGAGAGAACACTGAAGCTTTCTTT
TRBV9	TRBJ2-7	-	TRBD1	CASSASGTASYEQYF	TGTGCCAGCAGCGCGTCCGGGACAGCATCCTACGAGCAGTACTTC
TRBV3-1/TRBV3-2	TRBJ1-5	few	TRBD1	CASSDRGRNQPQHF	TGTGCCAGCAGCGACAGGGGCAGGAATCAGCCCCAGCATTTT
TRBV5-1	TRBJ1-2	-	TRBD1	CASSPDRGRGYTF	TGCGCCAGCAGCCCGGACAGGGGAAGGGGCTACACCTTC
TRBV6-1	TRBJ2-1	-	TRBD2	CASSGWRASGSSYNEQFF	TGTGCCAGCAGTGGCTGGAGGGCTAGCGGTAGCTCCTACAATGAGCAGTTCTTC
TRBV5-8	TRBJ1-6	once	TRBD1	CASSLLQGARNSPLHF	TGTGCCAGCAGCCTGCTACAGGGGGCGCGGAATTCACCCCTCCACTTT
TRBV28	TRBJ2-2	-	-	CASSFNLAATGELFF	TGTGCCAGCAGTTTCAACCTAGCAGCCACCGGGGAGCTGTTTTTT
TRBV4-2	TRBJ1-4	-	-	CASSQARVGGEEKLFF	TGTGCCAGCAGCCAAGCCCGGGTAGGTGGTGAGGAGAAACTGTTTTTT
TRBV6-6	TRBJ1-5	-	TRBD1	CASTPGQGVTQPQHF	TGTGCCAGCACCCCGGGACAGGGGGTTACACAGCCCCAGCATTTT
TRBV28	TRBJ1-1	-	-	CASSPGVVGLTEAFF	TGTGCCAGCAGTCCGGGGGTTGTGGGGCTCACTGAAGCTTTCTTT
TRBV15	TRBJ2-2	-	-	CATSTNTGELFF	TGTGCCACCAGCACAAACACCGGGGAGCTGTTTTTT
TRBV5-6	TRBJ1-2	-	-	CASSFGQSNYGYTF	TGTGCCAGCAGCTTTGGCCAGTCTAACTATGGCTACACCTTC
TRBV6-2/TRBV6-3	TRBJ1-5	-	-	CASSPGISWSNQPQHF	TGTGCCAGCAGCCCCGGGATAAGTTGGAGCAATCAGCCCCAGCATTTT
TRBV5-6	TRBJ2-5	-	-	CASARYRGETQYF	TGTGCCAGCGCCCGGTATAGGGGTGAGACCCAGTACTTC
TRBV5-1	TRBJ2-1	-	TRBD1	CASSLGTGSPGDEQFF	TGCGCCAGCAGCTTAGGGACAGGTAGCCCCGGCGATGAGCAGTTCTTC
TRBV20-1	TRBJ1-1	few	-	CSAYSGSEAFF	TGCAGTGCTTATTCGGGGTCTGAAGCTTTCTTT
TRBV28	TRBJ1-6	-	-	CASSFPQGSYNSPLHF	TGTGCCAGCAGTTTTCCCCAGGGCTCCTATAATTCACCCCTCCACTTT
TRBV6-4	TRBJ2-1	-	TRBD2	CASSSLAGGTEQFF	TGTGCCAGCAGTAGTCTAGCGGGGGGGACTGAGCAGTTCTTC
TRBV15	TRBJ2-5	-	TRBD2	CATSTGAGGASETQYF	TGTGCCACCAGCACGGGTGCGGGGGGGGCCTCAGAGACCCAGTACTTC
TRBV6-2/TRBV6-3	TRBJ2-3	once	-	CASSRDFVNTQYF	TGTGCCAGCAGTAGGGACTTCGTTAATACGCAGTATTTT
TRBV10-1	TRBJ1-4	-	TRBD1	CASSEVKRGQPKLFF	TGCGCCAGCAGTGAGGTCAAAAGGGGGCAGCCAAAACTGTTTTTT
TRBV6-1	TRBJ2-7	-	-	CASSEDRLSYEQYF	TGTGCCAGCAGTGAAGATAGACTGTCCTACGAGCAGTACTTC
TRBV11-1	TRBJ2-2	-	TRBD1	CASSRTGAGELFF	TGTGCCAGCAGCAGGACAGGCGCCGGGGAGCTGTTTTTT
TRBV6-2/TRBV6-3	TRBJ1-1	few	-	CASSPWGVGVMNTEAFF	TGTGCCAGCAGCCCCTGGGGGGTTGGGGTAATGAACACTGAAGCTTTCTTT
TRBV7-6	TRBJ2-7	-	TRBD1	CASSPRTGSYEQYF	TGTGCCAGCAGCCCCAGGACAGGGTCCTACGAGCAGTACTTC
TRBV7-9	TRBJ1-3	-	-	CASGNTIYF	TGTGCGTCGGGAAACACCATATATTTT